Given below is one TCR beta chain in context. This sample was taken from a study of blood T cell repertoires in COVID-19. About the study: Sites across the United States, Italy and Spain contributed samples from acute and convalescent COVID-19. T cells, B-cell-depleted T cells, or PBMCs provided the cDNA or gDNA that served as material.

Germline V gives CDR1 LGHNA, CDR2 YSLEER. The length of the CDR3 is 16 residues. V lost 4 bases, J lost 7 bases, and 17 bases lay in between. The method was immunoSEQ multiplex PCR; TCRdb's version includes in-frame clones alone and lacks a portion of them. The table records 150,000 or so clones, roughly 88% of them present only once. The cohort comprised adults aged 18 to 89 years residing in about two dozen US areas. Resolution of symptoms, clearance, or two negative PCRs was present in recovered Cohort 3 donors. The V gene is TRBV4-3, the J gene TRBJ1-6; D is unclear. The TCR comes from a man aged 50-60 years who had recovered from COVID-19. The sample comprised PBMCs or T cells enriched from blood (not recorded which). CDR3 DNA: TGCGCCAGCAGCCTCTATGTGGCAGAGGGCAATTCACCCCTCCACTTT. Its translation is CASSLYVAEGNSPLHF.